This TCR beta chain was recorded in a study of blood T cells in healthy people across ages (dated by TCRdb to between 2015 and 2016). For context, the study as a whole: In model experiments, roughly one uniquely barcoded TCR beta cDNA molecule per two T cells was captured by template switching. Two additional independent replicas of 1 million unique cDNA reads from the same blood draw were analyzed for two donors (one aged 18 to 30 and one aged 80 or older). Age-related changes in TCR beta repertoire diversity were measured in the study by deep sequencing normalized with unique cDNA molecular identifiers. To avoid experimental bias, donors of different ages were distributed randomly across sequencing lanes. The donors were divided into four age groups: young (average around 15 years), middle-aged (about 41), aged (approximately 62) and long-lived (nearly 85). Broader findings and caveats from the paper: Bulk unsorted PBMC profiling prevented conclusive comparison of naive and antigen-experienced compartments. Estimates of total diversity from one million sequenced T cells were regarded as lower bounds and underestimates. Observed TCR beta diversity per million T cells fell roughly linearly with age, and a significant reduction was already apparent by age approximately 41. Compared with the aged group, more naive CD4+ T cells, fewer expanded clones and increased TCR diversity were shown by the long-lived group, suggesting age selection. Because donor CMV infection status was unknown, age-related changes in expanded clonotypes were potentially confounded. A strong correlation was found between observed TCR beta diversity and the percentage of naive T cells measured by flow cytometry.

Donors were a few dozen systemically healthy Caucasian individuals from Russia aged roughly 6 to 100 years. Ten milliliters of peripheral blood were drawn from each donor into EDTA-treated Vacutainer tubes. PBMCs were isolated by Ficoll-Paque density-gradient centrifugation, with at least 6 million obtained per sample. Total RNA was extracted from PBMCs with Trizol reagent, with at least 5 micrograms obtained per sample. For every donor, an aliquot of PBMCs went through flow cytometry to measure the percentages of naive CD45RAhigh/CD27high T cells. Notes on this clonotype: Its antigen specificity is not known. Per-base qualities were not stored, and no clone one base away is much larger.

The library was obtained by 5' RACE. Sequenced using an Illumina HiSeq 2500. The second PCR ran for about 6 to 12 cycles and used a J-beta primer mix along with a sample-barcoded 5' primer. Each TCR beta cDNA molecule received a unique molecular identifier from a template-switch 5' adaptor carrying 12 random nucleotides. Each sample yielded at least 3 million CDR3-containing paired-end reads. First-strand cDNA was synthesized from all RNA with the Mint cDNA synthesis kit, primed by a TRBC-specific oligonucleotide. After uracil-DNA glycosylase treatment, a first 18-cycle PCR used universal primers M1SS and BC2_uni_R on all cDNA. The published analysis was carried out like this. For normalization, 1 million high-quality reads were randomly selected from each sample, with every read carrying a distinct molecular identifier. Reads with shared molecular identifiers were discarded instead of being binned into consensus sequences. CDR3 identification, clonotype clustering and error correction used MiTCR with a Q25 quality threshold and the strictest error-elimination algorithm. A nonparametric unseen species model using Euler transformation provided a lower-bound estimate of total TCR beta diversity. The public sequencing data were trimmed at Q25 with fastp and processed into clonotypes with MiXCR by TCRdb, which kept only in-frame beta chains. CDR3 protein sequences are deduplicated, and each keeps its most common genes and DNA. Here the V and J calls rest on TCRdb's processing, not on the authors' analysis. In this sample the table shows approximately 880,000 distinct CDR3 sequences, about 48% of which occur a single time. The ten largest clones add up to around an eighth of the sample.

There are 12 amino acids in the CDR3, from cysteine to phenylalanine inclusive. Here the CDR3 DNA is all that survives: 36 bases in frame from base 1. In this chain, TRBV21-1 is recombined with TRBJ2-1; the listed D gene, TRBD2, was not tested against the DNA. TRBV21-1 is a pseudogene. What was sequenced was blood. The sequence was collected from a man aged 25-45 years in good health. In nucleotide form, the sequence is TGTGCCAGCAGCAAGAACGGGAGTGAGCAGTTCTTC. It is translated as CASSKNGSEQFF.